This is a list of T cell receptor beta chains from one sample in a study of blood T cell repertoires in COVID-19. Measured with immunoSEQ multiplex PCR; TCRdb has only the in-frame clones, and not every one. Of about 87,000 clones listed, roughly 86% are singletons. Specimen: peripheral blood. These TCRs come from a human donor in a cohort sampled during active COVID-19. The CDR3 runs from the conserved cysteine through the conserved F or W. The order of the fields is D gene, J gene, CDR3 length, clone size, V gene, CDR3 protein, CDR3 DNA. D genes are given only for firm matches. The size of a clone is reported for some rows only, either as once, few or many, or as a class for expanded clones.

TRBD2	TRBJ2-5	16	-	TRBV4-3	CASSQEAGLHQETQYF	TGCGCCAGCAGCCAAGAAGCGGGACTACACCAAGAGACCCAGTACTTC
-	TRBJ2-7	13	-	TRBV30	CAWSGGTPLEQYF	TGTGCCTGGAGTGGTGGGACACCCCTCGAGCAGTACTTC
-	TRBJ2-7	13	few	TRBV2	CASSEGQTYEQYF	TGTGCCAGCAGTGAAGGACAGACCTACGAGCAGTACTTC
-	TRBJ1-6	15	few	TRBV11-2	CASSLESGSTSPLHF	TGTGCCAGCAGCTTAGAATCAGGGTCTACTTCACCCCTCCACTTT
TRBD1	TRBJ2-5	14	-	TRBV5-4	CASSFRQGQETQYF	TGTGCCAGCAGCTTCCGACAGGGACAAGAGACCCAGTACTTC
TRBD2	TRBJ2-2	14	-	TRBV7-3	CASRTSGNTGELFF	TGTGCCAGCCGGACTAGCGGGAACACCGGGGAGCTGTTTTTT
TRBD2	TRBJ2-7	16	-	TRBV11-2	CASSLDLAGGTYEQYF	TGTGCCAGCAGCTTAGATCTAGCGGGAGGAACCTACGAGCAGTACTTC
TRBD1	TRBJ2-7	14	-	TRBV13	CASSLDRGNYEQYF	TGTGCCAGCAGCTTGGACAGGGGGAACTACGAGCAGTACTTC
-	TRBJ2-5	12	once	TRBV28	CATNQFQETQYF	TGTGCCACCAATCAATTTCAAGAGACCCAGTACTTC
-	TRBJ2-7	14	-	TRBV27	CASSLKGIPFEQYF	TGTGCCAGCAGTTTAAAGGGGATCCCTTTCGAGCAGTACTTC
TRBD1	TRBJ2-2	17	-	TRBV2	CASNELTGGAKAGELFF	TGTGCCAGCAACGAACTCACAGGGGGCGCGAAGGCCGGGGAGCTGTTTTTT
-	TRBJ2-2	14	-	TRBV14	CASKEVLEAGELFF	TGTGCCAGCAAAGAGGTGCTAGAGGCCGGGGAGCTGTTTTTT
TRBD1	TRBJ2-5	19	once	TRBV4-3	CASSQDLLGGQGAPETQYF	TGCGCCAGCAGCCAAGATCTTTTAGGGGGACAGGGGGCTCCAGAGACCCAGTACTTC
TRBD1	TRBJ1-1	17	-	TRBV7-8	CASSHRDGQVRPSEAFF	TGTGCCAGCAGCCACCGGGATGGACAGGTCAGACCCTCCGAAGCTTTCTTT
TRBD2	TRBJ2-1	16	-	TRBV14	CASSQGASGTYNEQFF	TGTGCCAGCAGCCAAGGGGCTAGCGGGACCTACAATGAGCAGTTCTTC
TRBD2	TRBJ2-1	15	-	TRBV5-1	CASSLTSGEYNEQFF	TGCGCCAGCAGCTTGACTAGCGGGGAGTACAATGAGCAGTTCTTC
TRBD1	TRBJ1-2	14	-	TRBV6-5	CASNRQGGNYGYTF	TGTGCCAGCAACAGACAGGGGGGGAACTATGGCTACACCTTC
-	TRBJ1-1	13	-	TRBV6-2/TRBV6-3	CASSPGTVIEAFF	TGTGCCAGCAGTCCAGGAACCGTAATTGAAGCTTTCTTT
-	TRBJ2-2	13	-	TRBV3-1/TRBV3-2	CASSQMRARELFF	TGTGCCAGCAGCCAAATGCGGGCGAGGGAGCTGTTTTTT
-	TRBJ1-1	14	-	TRBV5-1	CASSLLRENTEAFF	TGCGCCAGCAGCTTGTTGAGGGAGAACACTGAAGCTTTCTTT
TRBD2	TRBJ2-3	17	-	TRBV5-5	CASTPILAGGSTDTQYF	TGTGCCAGCACCCCGATACTAGCGGGGGGGAGCACAGATACGCAGTATTTT
TRBD2	TRBJ2-7	15	-	TRBV19	CASSHREVGTYEQYF	TGTGCCAGTAGTCACCGGGAGGTGGGGACCTACGAGCAGTACTTC
TRBD1	TRBJ1-4	13	-	TRBV2	CASQDRGREKLFF	TGTGCCAGCCAAGACAGGGGGCGCGAAAAACTGTTTTTT
-	TRBJ2-2	13	-	TRBV6-5	CASTRGGLGELFF	TGTGCCAGCACTCGAGGCGGCTTGGGGGAGCTGTTTTTT
TRBD1	TRBJ1-4	15	once	TRBV15	CATSAQGFVNEKLFF	TGTGCCACCAGCGCACAGGGGTTCGTTAATGAAAAACTGTTTTTT
-	TRBJ2-6	14	-	TRBV27	CASSFLAGANVLTF	TGTGCCAGCAGTTTCCTAGCTGGGGCCAACGTCCTGACTTTC